The clone carrying this T cell receptor (beta chain) has more than one count but fewer than ten. Trimming shortened V by 2 bases and J by 11 bases, and 18 bases separated the two germline ends. The CDR3 spans 13 residues. CDR1 is DFQATT, CDR2 SNEGSKA, per germline (reference sequence). A second PCR of roughly 7 to 11 cycles used a sample-barcoded 5' primer and a J-beta primer mix. TCRdb fed the 5' RACE reads into MiXCR, producing one record per CDR3 protein. The data contain about 1.5 million distinct CDR3 sequences, under 55% of them singletons. This sample is part of a study of blood T cells in healthy people across ages.

The sequenced sample was blood. The sequence came from a woman aged 18-35 years in good health. The chain carries TRBV20-1 and TRBJ2-5, with D perhaps TRBD1 (6 bases). Written as DNA, the CDR3 is TGCAGTGCTAGAAGGGGCCGGGACAAAGGGCAGTACTTC. This translates into CSARRGRDKGQYF.